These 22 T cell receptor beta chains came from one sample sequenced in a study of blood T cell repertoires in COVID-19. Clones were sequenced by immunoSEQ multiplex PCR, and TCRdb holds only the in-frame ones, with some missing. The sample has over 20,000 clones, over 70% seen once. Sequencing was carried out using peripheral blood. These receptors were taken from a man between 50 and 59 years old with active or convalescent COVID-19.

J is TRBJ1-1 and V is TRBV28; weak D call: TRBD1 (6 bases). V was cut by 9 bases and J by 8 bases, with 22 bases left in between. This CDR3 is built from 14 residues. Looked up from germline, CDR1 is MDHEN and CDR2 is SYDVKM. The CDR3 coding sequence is TGTGCCAGTAAGTTTTGGGGAGGGGGAAACGAAGCTTTCTTT. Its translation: CASKFWGGGNEAFF.

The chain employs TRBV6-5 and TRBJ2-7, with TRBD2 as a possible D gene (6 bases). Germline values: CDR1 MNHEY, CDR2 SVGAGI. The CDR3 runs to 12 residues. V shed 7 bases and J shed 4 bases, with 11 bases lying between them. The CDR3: CASTASEYEQYF. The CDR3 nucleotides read TGTGCCAGCACTGCTAGCGAATACGAGCAGTACTTC.

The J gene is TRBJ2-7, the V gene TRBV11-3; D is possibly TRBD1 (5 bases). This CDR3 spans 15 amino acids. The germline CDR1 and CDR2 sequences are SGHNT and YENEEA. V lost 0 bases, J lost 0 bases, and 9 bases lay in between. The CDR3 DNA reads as TGTGCCAGCAGCTTAGAAGGGGCTGACTCCTACGAGCAGTACTTC. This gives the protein CASSLEGADSYEQYF.

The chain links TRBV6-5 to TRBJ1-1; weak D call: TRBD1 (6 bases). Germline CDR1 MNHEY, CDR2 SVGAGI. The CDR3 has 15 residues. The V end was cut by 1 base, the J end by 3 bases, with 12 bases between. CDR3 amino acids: CASSYLGHRDTEAFF. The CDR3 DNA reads TGTGCCAGCAGTTACTTGGGACATCGAGACACTGAAGCTTTCTTT.

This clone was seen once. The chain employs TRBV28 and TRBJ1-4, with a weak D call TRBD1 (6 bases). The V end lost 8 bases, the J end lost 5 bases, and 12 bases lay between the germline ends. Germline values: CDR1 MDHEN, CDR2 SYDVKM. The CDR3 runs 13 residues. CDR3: CASLPGQNEKLFF. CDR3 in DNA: TGTGCCAGCCTCCCTGGACAGAATGAAAAACTGTTTTTT.

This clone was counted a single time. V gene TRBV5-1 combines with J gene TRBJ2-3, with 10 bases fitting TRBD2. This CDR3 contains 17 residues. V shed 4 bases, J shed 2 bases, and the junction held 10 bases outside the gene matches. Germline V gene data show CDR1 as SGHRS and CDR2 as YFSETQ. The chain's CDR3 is CASSPLAGGGSTDTQYF. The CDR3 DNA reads TGCGCCAGCAGCCCCTTAGCGGGGGGAGGATCCACAGATACGCAGTATTTT.

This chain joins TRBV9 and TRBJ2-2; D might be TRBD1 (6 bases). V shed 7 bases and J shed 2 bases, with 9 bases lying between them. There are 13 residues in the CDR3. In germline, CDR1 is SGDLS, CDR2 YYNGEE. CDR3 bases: TGTGCCAGCCGGGACATCAACACCGGGGAGCTGTTTTTT. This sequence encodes CASRDINTGELFF.

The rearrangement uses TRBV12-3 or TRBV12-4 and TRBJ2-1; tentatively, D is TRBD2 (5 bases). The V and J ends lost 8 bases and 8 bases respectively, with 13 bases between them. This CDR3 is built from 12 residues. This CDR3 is CASDVAIDEQFF. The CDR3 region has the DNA TGTGCCAGCGACGTAGCGATCGATGAGCAGTTCTTC.

The CDR3 DNA is TGTGCCAGTAGTGAGGTGACTTGGGATGAGCAGTTCTTC. Amino acid sequence: CASSEVTWDEQFF. The rearrangement uses TRBV19 and TRBJ2-1; no clear D. V was pared by 5 bases and J by 8 bases, with 13 bases between. The CDR3 contains 13 residues. CDR1 and CDR2 (germline): LNHDA, SQIVND (reference sequence).

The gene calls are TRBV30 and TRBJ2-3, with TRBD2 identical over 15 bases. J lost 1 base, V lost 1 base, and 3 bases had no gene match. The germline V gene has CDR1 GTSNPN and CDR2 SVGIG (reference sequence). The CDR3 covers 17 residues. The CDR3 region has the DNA TGTGCCTGGAGTGGGACTAGCGGGGGGGCCGGCACAGATACGCAGTATTTT. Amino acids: CAWSGTSGGAGTDTQYF. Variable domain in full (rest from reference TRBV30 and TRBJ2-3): SQTIHQWPATLVQPVGSPLSLECTVEGTSNPNLYWYRQAAGRGLQLLFYSVGIGQISSEVPQNLSASRPQDRQFILSSKKLLLSDSGFYLCAWSGTSGGAGTDTQYFGPGTRLTVL.

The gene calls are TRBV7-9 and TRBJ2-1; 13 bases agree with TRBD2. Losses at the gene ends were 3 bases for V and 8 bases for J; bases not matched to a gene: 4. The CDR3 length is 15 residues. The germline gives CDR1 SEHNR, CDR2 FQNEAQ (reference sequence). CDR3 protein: CASSFGLAGVDEQFF. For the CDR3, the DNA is TGTGCCAGCAGCTTCGGACTAGCGGGAGTGGATGAGCAGTTCTTC.

The CDR3 here is CASSLRLGGNEQFF. DNA for the CDR3: TGCGCCAGCAGCTTGAGGTTGGGGGGCAATGAGCAGTTCTTC. The V gene is TRBV5-1, the J gene TRBJ2-1, with D perhaps TRBD2 (6 bases). Germline CDR1 and CDR2: SGHRS and YFSETQ. Trimming left V 1 base short and J 6 bases short, with 11 bases between. The CDR3 spans 14 residues.

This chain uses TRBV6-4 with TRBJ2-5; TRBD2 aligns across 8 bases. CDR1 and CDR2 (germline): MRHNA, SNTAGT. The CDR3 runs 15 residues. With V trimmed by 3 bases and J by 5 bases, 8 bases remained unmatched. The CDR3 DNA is TGTGCCAGCAGTGAAAAGGCGGGAGGTCAGGAGACCCAGTACTTC. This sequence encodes CASSEKAGGQETQYF.

CDR3 nucleotides: TGCGCCAGCAGCGGGACAGGGGGCAGGGAGACCCAGTACTTC. Its protein is CASSGTGGRETQYF. The V call is TRBV5-1, the J call TRBJ2-5; TRBD1 matches at 12 bases. The germline CDR1 and CDR2 sequences are SGHRS and YFSETQ. This CDR3 has 14 residues. Trimming cost V 4 bases and J 5 bases; bases outside gene matches: 3.

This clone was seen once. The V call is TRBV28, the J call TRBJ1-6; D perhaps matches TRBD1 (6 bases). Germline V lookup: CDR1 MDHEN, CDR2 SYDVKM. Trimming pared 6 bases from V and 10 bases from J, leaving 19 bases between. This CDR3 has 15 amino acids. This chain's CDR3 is CASRDTGMVRSPLHF. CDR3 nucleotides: TGTGCCAGCAGAGATACAGGGATGGTGCGCTCACCCCTCCACTTT.

CDR3 residues: CASSPGTTDYQPQHF. The DNA of the CDR3 is TGTGCCAGCAGCCCGGGGACAACAGATTATCAGCCCCAGCATTTT. This chain links TRBV9 with TRBJ1-5, with D possibly being TRBD1 (6 bases). Per germline, CDR1 SGDLS and CDR2 YYNGEE. V was trimmed by 4 bases and J by 5 bases, leaving 16 bases between them. CDR3 length: 15 amino acids.

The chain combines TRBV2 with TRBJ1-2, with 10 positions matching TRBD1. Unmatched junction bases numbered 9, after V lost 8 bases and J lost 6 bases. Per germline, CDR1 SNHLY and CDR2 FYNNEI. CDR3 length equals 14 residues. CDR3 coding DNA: TGTGCCAGCCGAGACAGGGGGCAAGGAGATGGCTACACCTTC. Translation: CASRDRGQGDGYTF.

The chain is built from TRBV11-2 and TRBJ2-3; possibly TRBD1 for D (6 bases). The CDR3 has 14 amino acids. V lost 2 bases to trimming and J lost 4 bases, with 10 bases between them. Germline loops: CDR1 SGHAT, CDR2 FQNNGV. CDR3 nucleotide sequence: TGTGCCAGCAGCTTATCATGGGGGCCAGATACGCAGTATTTT. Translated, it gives CASSLSWGPDTQYF.

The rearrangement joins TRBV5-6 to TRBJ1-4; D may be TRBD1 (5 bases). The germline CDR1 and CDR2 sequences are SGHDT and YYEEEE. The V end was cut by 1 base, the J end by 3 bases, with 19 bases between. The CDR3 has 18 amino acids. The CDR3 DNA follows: TGTGCCAGCAGCTTGATCGTAAGCAGGGCGAGGTCTAATGAAAAACTGTTTTTT. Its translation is CASSLIVSRARSNEKLFF.

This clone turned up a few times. The CDR3 here is CASSQEGGSEQYF. CDR3 nucleotide sequence: TGTGCCAGCAGCCAAGAAGGTGGGAGCGAGCAGTACTTC. The rearrangement uses TRBV14 and TRBJ2-7; D might be TRBD2 (5 bases). The CDR3 has 13 residues. The germline V gene has CDR1 SGHDN and CDR2 FVKESK. The V gene lost 0 bases and the J gene lost 6 bases, with 9 bases spanning the gap. The complete variable domain, with remaining parts taken from reference TRBV14 and TRBJ2-7, reads EAGVTQFPSHSVIEKGQTVTLRCDPISGHDNLYWYRRVMGKEIKFLLHFVKESKQDESGMPNNRFLAERTGGTYSTLKVQPAELEDSGVYFCASSQEGGSEQYFGPGTRLTVT.

The CDR3 bases are TGTGCCAGTAGTCCAACTAGCGGGGGCCTCTACGAGCAGTACTTC. Its protein product is CASSPTSGGLYEQYF. The rearrangement uses TRBV19 and TRBJ2-7, with 11 positions matching TRBD2. The V gene end was trimmed by 5 bases and the J gene end by 3 bases; junction bases not matched to a gene: 6. The CDR3 loop spans 15 amino acids. In germline, CDR1 is LNHDA, CDR2 SQIVND (reference sequence).

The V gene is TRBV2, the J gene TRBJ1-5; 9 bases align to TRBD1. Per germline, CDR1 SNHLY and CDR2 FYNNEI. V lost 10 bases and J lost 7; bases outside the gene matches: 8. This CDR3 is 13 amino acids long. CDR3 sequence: CANGQGREQPQHF. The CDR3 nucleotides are TGTGCCAACGGACAGGGGCGGGAACAGCCCCAGCATTTT. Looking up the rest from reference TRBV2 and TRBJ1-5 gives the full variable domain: EPEVTQTPSHQVTQMGQEVILRCVPISNHLYFYWYRQILGQKVEFLVSFYNNEISEKSEIFDDQFSVERPDGSNFTLKIRSTKLEDSAMYFCANGQGREQPQHFGDGTRLSIL.